This entry is about one T cell receptor beta chain. The data are from a study of cytomegalovirus exposure and HLA in healthy donors. The CDR3 is 17 residues long. Germline V gene sequence: CDR1 ENHRY, CDR2 SYGVKD. V was clipped by 4 bases and J by 1 base; unmatched bases: 8. The protocol was immunoSEQ multiplex PCR, while the TCRdb copy is restricted to in-frame clones and leaves out a portion. Here the sample spans some 200,000 clones, approximately 83% being singletons. The sequencing sample was made of PBMCs. The chain links TRBV10-3 to TRBJ2-2; 8 bases match TRBD2. The sequence was obtained from a woman between 18 and 29 years old in good health and CMV-seropositive. The CDR3 reads CAISGGLAGVNTGELFF. The CDR3 nucleotides are TGTGCCATCAGTGGAGGACTAGCTGGCGTGAACACCGGGGAGCTGTTTTTT.